Following are 24 T cell receptor beta chains from one sample sequenced in a study of T cell responses to AZD1222 COVID-19 vaccine (dated by TCRdb to about 2021). The library relied on the immunoSEQ multiplex PCR assay. This is the immuneACCESS table as TCRdb keeps it, with only in-frame sequences that have V and J called. A part of the clones is gone; compared with another copy, unresolved V genes explain less than half, and the rest is unexplained. Recorded for this sample are fewer than 150,000 clones; around 90% of them occurred a single time. The ten biggest clones cover around 4% of the sample. Per the publication, the time point label means: about 28 days (+/-7) after the second vaccine dose. This material consisted of peripheral blood, taken 28 days after the second AZD1222 dose. The receptors come from an adult who received the AZD1222 COVID-19 vaccine.

The rearrangement links TRBV2 to TRBJ1-1; a weak D match, TRBD1 (6 bases). The CDR3 extends over 16 amino acids. Germline CDR1 SNHLY, CDR2 FYNNEI. Trimming left V 10 bases short and J 0 bases short, with 21 bases between. The CDR3 DNA is TGTGCCACCAAGGACGAACAGGGAGCGATGAACACTGAAGCTTTCTTT. It specifies CATKDEQGAMNTEAFF.

This clone was counted once. The chain joins TRBV10-3 to TRBJ2-3; D may be TRBD1 (6 bases). Per the germline V gene, CDR1 is ENHRY and CDR2 is SYGVKD. Trimming shortened V by 6 bases and J by 6 bases, and 13 bases separated the two germline ends. This CDR3 comprises 13 residues. The CDR3 here is CAIRDSREDTQYF. The CDR3 nucleotides are TGTGCCATCAGGGACAGTCGCGAGGATACGCAGTATTTT.

The chain combines TRBV7-9 with TRBJ1-1; D is unclear. Germline V gene sequence: CDR1 SEHNR, CDR2 FQNEAQ (reference sequence). V was clipped by 2 bases and J by 1 base, with 5 bases between them. The CDR3 is made up of 13 amino acids. CDR3 residues: CASSLFGNTEAFF. CDR3 nucleotide sequence: TGTGCCAGCAGCTTATTTGGGAACACTGAAGCTTTCTTT.

The chain has TRBV6-2 or TRBV6-3 and TRBJ1-1, with D possibly being TRBD1 (5 bases). The CDR3 contains 16 residues. Germline V CDR1 and CDR2: MNHEY, SVGEGT. Trimming removed 6 bases from V and 5 bases from J, with 22 bases in between. The CDR3 coding sequence is TGTGCCAGCAGCCGCGACGGTGAGGGGCCCTCTACTGAAGCTTTCTTT. This gives the protein CASSRDGEGPSTEAFF.

The chain has TRBV5-4 and TRBJ1-5; D uncertain. Germline CDR1 and CDR2: SGHNT and YYREEE (reference sequence). There are 12 residues in the CDR3. Deletions cut 9 bases from V and 5 bases from J, with 12 bases between. The CDR3, as DNA: TGTGCCATCTGCCCTGTTGATCAGCCCCAGCATTTT. Translating gives CAICPVDQPQHF.

The gene calls are TRBV12-3 or TRBV12-4 and TRBJ1-1; D is unclear. V was pared by 8 bases and J by 0 bases, with 7 bases between. The CDR3 runs 12 residues. The CDR3, as DNA: TGTGCCAGCGCCCCGATGAACACTGAAGCTTTCTTT. This encodes CASAPMNTEAFF.

The sample holds one count of this clone. V is TRBV19 and J is TRBJ1-4; unclear D gene. The ends were cut back, 3 bases at V and 4 bases at J, with 9 bases in the middle. The CDR3 has 14 amino acids. CDR1 LNHDA and CDR2 SQIVND come from the germline V gene (reference sequence). The CDR3 nucleotides are TGTGCCAGTAGTATTTACGGGAGTAATGAAAAACTGTTTTTT. This sequence encodes CASSIYGSNEKLFF. Variable domain in full (rest from reference TRBV19 and TRBJ1-4): DGGITQSPKYLFRKEGQNVTLSCEQNLNHDAMYWYRQDPGQGLRLIYYSQIVNDFQKGDIAEGYSVSREKKESFPLTVTSAQKNPTAFYLCASSIYGSNEKLFFGSGTQLSVL.

The chain has TRBV5-4 and TRBJ2-7; 9 bases line up with TRBD1. Germline V lookup: CDR1 SGHNT, CDR2 YYREEE (reference sequence). V was pared by 10 bases and J by 5 bases, with 16 bases of the junction left unmatched. This CDR3 region has 15 residues. Here the CDR3 reads CALGTGRSRGDEQYF. DNA of the CDR3: TGTGCCCTGGGGACAGGGAGGTCCCGAGGCGACGAGCAGTACTTC. Full variable domain (missing parts from reference TRBV5-4 and TRBJ2-7): ETGVTQSPTHLIKTRGQQVTLRCSSQSGHNTVSWYQQALGQGPQFIFQYYREEENGRGNFPPRFSGLQFPNYSSELNVNALELDDSALYLCALGTGRSRGDEQYFGPGTRLTVT.

The chain joins TRBV6-5 to TRBJ1-1; 8 bases fit TRBD1. Germline-derived CDR1 and CDR2 are MNHEY and SVGAGI. This CDR3 spans 15 amino acids. Trimming took 6 bases from V and 2 from J; bases not matched to a gene: 8. The CDR3 loop is CASRSGQGGNTEAFF. In DNA form, the CDR3 reads TGTGCCAGCAGGTCTGGACAGGGAGGAAACACTGAAGCTTTCTTT.

This chain joins TRBV6-5 and TRBJ2-1, with D uncertain. The CDR3 runs 14 residues. Trimming stripped 6 bases from V and 3 bases from J, with 12 bases between. Germline V gene data show CDR1 as MNHEY and CDR2 as SVGAGI. In nucleotides, the CDR3 is TGTGCCAGCAGCCCCCGTATAGGCTACAATGAGCAGTTCTTC. This sequence encodes CASSPRIGYNEQFF.

The chain carries TRBV4-3 and TRBJ2-1, with 10 bases fitting TRBD2. The J segment lost 5 bases and the V segment lost 1 base, leaving 5 bases of the junction unmatched. The CDR3 extends over 16 amino acids. CDR1 LGHNA and CDR2 YSLEER come from the germline V gene. This chain's CDR3 is CASSQVRTSGHNEQFF. The DNA for the CDR3 is TGCGCCAGCAGCCAAGTCAGGACTAGCGGCCACAATGAGCAGTTCTTC.

The gene calls are TRBV25-1 and TRBJ1-3, with D unresolved. Trimming removed 3 bases from V and 7 bases from J, with 16 bases in between. Germline V gene sequence: CDR1 MGHDK, CDR2 SYGVNS. The CDR3 length is 15 residues. The chain's CDR3 is CASSDYAPGENTIYF. The CDR3 region has the DNA TGTGCCAGCAGTGATTACGCTCCCGGAGAGAACACCATATATTTT.

This sequence joins TRBV7-9 and TRBJ1-1, with D possibly matching TRBD1 (5 bases). CDR1 and CDR2 (germline): SEHNR, FQNEAQ (reference sequence). V was trimmed by 2 bases and J by 1 base, leaving 8 bases between them. The CDR3 runs to 14 residues. CDR3 protein: CASSLLGENTEAFF. The CDR3 DNA reads TGTGCCAGCAGCTTATTAGGGGAGAACACTGAAGCTTTCTTT.

The chain is built from TRBV7-2 and TRBJ1-1, with D possibly TRBD1 on 5 matching bases. Germline lookup yields CDR1 SGHTA and CDR2 FQGNSA. CDR3 length: 14 amino acids. Trimming pared 1 base from V and 8 bases from J, leaving 14 bases between. CDR3 in DNA: TGTGCCAGCAGCTTAGTTCGGCAGGGTAAGGAAGCTTTCTTT. It codes for CASSLVRQGKEAFF. Drawing the rest from reference TRBV7-2 and TRBJ1-1, the complete variable domain is GAGVSQSPSNKVTEKGKDVELRCDPISGHTALYWYRQSLGQGLEFLIYFQGNSAPDKSGLPSDRFSAERTGGSVSTLTIQRTQQEDSAVYLCASSLVRQGKEAFFGQGTRLTVV.

This rearrangement joins TRBV7-9 to TRBJ1-3, with D perhaps TRBD1 (6 bases). CDR3 length: 14 residues. The V end was cut by 5 bases, the J end by 3 bases, with 11 bases between. Germline V gives CDR1 SEHNR, CDR2 FQNEAQ (reference sequence). The CDR3 sequence: CASSAGRGGNTIYF. CDR3 coding DNA: TGTGCCAGCAGCGCGGGCAGGGGTGGAAACACCATATATTTT.

This clone appeared a single time. The CDR3 spells CASSRTGISEAFF. For the CDR3, the DNA is TGTGCCAGCAGTAGAACAGGGATTTCGGAAGCTTTCTTT. The chain recombines TRBV6-5 with TRBJ1-1; a possible D gene is TRBD1 (6 bases). The CDR3 has 13 amino acids. Germline V CDR1 and CDR2: MNHEY, SVGAGI. V shed 5 bases and J shed 8 bases, with 15 bases lying between them.

This chain uses TRBV6-2 or TRBV6-3 with TRBJ2-2; D is possibly TRBD2 (6 bases). V gave up 5 bases and J gave up 2 bases, with 15 bases separating them. This CDR3 is 16 amino acids long. Germline assignment: CDR1 MNHEY and CDR2 SVGEGT. CDR3 DNA sequence: TGTGCCAGCAGTGCCGGCGGGGATGTAAACACCGGGGAGCTGTTTTTT. Amino acids: CASSAGGDVNTGELFF.

J is TRBJ1-1 and V is TRBV7-2, with D hard to call. Per germline, CDR1 SGHTA and CDR2 FQGNSA. V lost 3 bases to trimming and J lost 6 bases, with 14 bases between them. The CDR3 covers 14 residues. The CDR3 region is CASSFGVLRAEAFF. The CDR3 DNA sequence: TGTGCCAGCAGCTTTGGGGTCCTGAGGGCTGAAGCTTTCTTT. The full variable domain, its missing parts supplied by reference TRBV7-2 and TRBJ1-1, is GAGVSQSPSNKVTEKGKDVELRCDPISGHTALYWYRQSLGQGLEFLIYFQGNSAPDKSGLPSDRFSAERTGGSVSTLTIQRTQQEDSAVYLCASSFGVLRAEAFFGQGTRLTVV.

The chain has TRBV6-2 or TRBV6-3 and TRBJ1-1; no clear D gene. Germline lookup yields CDR1 MNHEY and CDR2 SVGEGT. Trimming took 0 bases from V and 0 from J, leaving 5 bases between them. The CDR3 has 14 residues. The CDR3 DNA reads TGTGCCAGCAGTTACTCGAGGTTGAACACTGAAGCTTTCTTT. As protein: CASSYSRLNTEAFF.

The V and J genes are TRBV5-1 and TRBJ2-3, with 11 positions matching TRBD2. The CDR3 has 18 residues. J gave up 1 base and V 1 base, and 8 bases lay outside the gene matches. Germline lookup yields CDR1 SGHRS and CDR2 YFSETQ. This chain's CDR3 is CASSLWGSGRDRTDTQYF. CDR3 DNA: TGCGCCAGCAGCTTGTGGGGTAGCGGGAGGGATCGCACAGATACGCAGTATTTT.

The V call is TRBV2, the J call TRBJ1-4; 12 bases line up with TRBD1. The CDR3 consists of 16 residues. J lost 6 bases, V lost 6 bases, and 8 bases had no gene match. Germline-derived CDR1 and CDR2 are SNHLY and FYNNEI. CDR3 DNA sequence: TGTGCCAGCAGAACCCGGGACAGGGGGCTAGATGAAAAACTGTTTTTT. This codes for CASRTRDRGLDEKLFF. The variable domain in full, with the rest retrieved from reference TRBV2 and TRBJ1-4, is EPEVTQTPSHQVTQMGQEVILRCVPISNHLYFYWYRQILGQKVEFLVSFYNNEISEKSEIFDDQFSVERPDGSNFTLKIRSTKLEDSAMYFCASRTRDRGLDEKLFFGSGTQLSVL.

J is TRBJ2-7 and V is TRBV10-3; 8 nucleotides agree with TRBD2. CDR1 and CDR2 (germline): ENHRY, SYGVKD. This CDR3 comprises 14 residues. The junction had 4 bases not matched to a gene; V was cut back by 6 bases and J by 0 bases. CDR3 loop: CAIRLRGDSYEQYF. Written as DNA, the CDR3 is TGTGCCATCAGGTTGCGGGGGGACTCCTACGAGCAGTACTTC.

This sequence joins TRBV4-2 and TRBJ2-3; 9 bases are a match to TRBD2. The germline CDR1 and CDR2 sequences are LGHNA and YNFKEQ. V was pared by 0 bases and J by 4 bases, with 5 bases of the junction left unmatched. This CDR3 has 16 amino acids. The chain's CDR3 is CASSQDMASGADTQYF. In DNA, the CDR3 is TGTGCCAGCAGCCAAGATATGGCTAGCGGGGCAGATACGCAGTATTTT.

The CDR3 region has the DNA TGTGCCAGCAGCCCCCGGCGGACCCCCGGGTACGAGCAGTACTTC. Protein product: CASSPRRTPGYEQYF. The chain joins TRBV3-1 (or the pseudogene TRBV3-2) to TRBJ2-7; D remains unclear. Germline lookup yields CDR1 LGHDT and CDR2 YNNKEL (reference sequence). The CDR3 covers 15 residues. V shed 4 bases and J shed 4 bases, with 17 bases lying between them.